This TCR beta chain was sequenced during a study of lymphopenia after photon versus proton radiotherapy. Of note for this clone: The target antigen is unknown.

The CDR3 runs to 14 residues. Trimming cost V 4 bases and J 1 base; bases outside gene matches: 1. Germline assignment: CDR1 WNHNN and CDR2 SYGVQD (reference sequence). Findings and caveats of the study: A bigger post-nadir fall in TCR diversity correlated inversely with survival time in deceased patients. Relative stability marked proton patients; photon patients lost diversity and naive cells.

Only in-frame clones appear in the TCRdb table, and some are missing; sequencing was by immunoSEQ multiplex PCR. The sample includes 15,000 to 20,000 clones, about 85% of them seen just once. This chain links TRBV10-1 with TRBJ2-3; 8 nucleotides agree with TRBD2. The sequences come from peripheral blood, collected from a patient treated with proton-based radiotherapy. This receptor was taken from a man in his 70s with pancreatic cancer. For the CDR3, the DNA is TGCGCCAGCAGTGCGACTAGCGGCACAGATACGCAGTATTTT. It is translated as CASSATSGTDTQYF.